What follows describes a single TCR beta chain. As yet, its antigen is unknown. The entry originates in a study of beta chain features in type 1 diabetes. Overall study results and limits: There was a moderate but significant shortening of TCRB CDR3s in all four CD4+ subsets of Type 1 diabetes patients.

The authors reverse transcribed all of the isolated RNA, so sequencing captured expressed TCRB transcripts. Using immunoSEQ multiplex PCR, the repertoire was profiled, and TCRdb retains in-frame clones only, with some absent. Counted here are roughly 250,000 clones, approximately 20% occurring once; the ten biggest clones make up around 0.029%. Germline assignment: CDR1 GTSNPN and CDR2 SVGIG (reference sequence). There are 14 residues in the CDR3. J gave up 4 bases and V 1 base, and 6 bases lay outside the gene matches. This clonotype was sampled from a woman between 35 and 50 years old with type 1 diabetes. The sample taken for sequencing was naive CD4+ T cells from blood. The chain combines TRBV30 with TRBJ1-1, with TRBD1 matching over 7 bases. The CDR3 region has the DNA TGTGCCTGGAGTGAAAGGGGGCTGGGCACTGAAGCTTTCTTT. This codes for CAWSERGLGTEAFF.